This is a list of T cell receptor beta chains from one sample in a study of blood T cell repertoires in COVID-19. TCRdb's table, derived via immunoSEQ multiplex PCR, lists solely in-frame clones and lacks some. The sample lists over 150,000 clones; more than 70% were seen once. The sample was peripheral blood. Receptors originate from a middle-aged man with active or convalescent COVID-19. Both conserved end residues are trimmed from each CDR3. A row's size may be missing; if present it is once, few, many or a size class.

cdr3_aa: ASSLAGADTQY; v_call: TRBV7-3; clone_size: .
cdr3_aa: ASSISHGMGEQY; v_call: TRBV19; clone_size: .
cdr3_aa: ASSFGGYTEAF; v_call: TRBV12-3/TRBV12-4; clone_size: .
cdr3_aa: ASSQVAGTEAF; v_call: TRBV4-1; clone_size: .
cdr3_aa: ASSVLAGSTDTQY; v_call: TRBV5-4; clone_size: few
cdr3_aa: ASSDSTGGNTEAF; v_call: TRBV6-4; clone_size: .
cdr3_aa: ASSLAFGQGSYGYT; v_call: TRBV7-9; clone_size: .
cdr3_aa: ASSPTDRVGTEAF; v_call: TRBV9; clone_size: .
cdr3_aa: ASSELAGAGGEQF; v_call: TRBV2; clone_size: .
cdr3_aa: ASSITGRAFSSTDTQY; v_call: TRBV19; clone_size: .
cdr3_aa: ASSILTVNQPQH; v_call: TRBV19; clone_size: .
cdr3_aa: ASIRTSGGKNNEQF; v_call: TRBV5-1; clone_size: .
cdr3_aa: ASSLSGKGNSPLH; v_call: TRBV27; clone_size: .
cdr3_aa: ATSVGGTEAF; v_call: TRBV10-3; clone_size: .
cdr3_aa: ASSQGGTGGRYGYT; v_call: TRBV3-1/TRBV3-2; clone_size: few
cdr3_aa: ASSQATGQLGNQPQH; v_call: TRBV3-1/TRBV3-2; clone_size: .
cdr3_aa: ASSSSQGAYTEAF; v_call: TRBV7-6; clone_size: .
cdr3_aa: ASSFKGLEAF; v_call: TRBV12-3/TRBV12-4; clone_size: few
cdr3_aa: ASSLRSRKTYEQY; v_call: TRBV11-2; clone_size: once
cdr3_aa: ASSPGLSNQPQH; v_call: TRBV3-1/TRBV3-2; clone_size: once
cdr3_aa: ASTKLATSYNEQF; v_call: TRBV18; clone_size: .
cdr3_aa: ASSSDKWRMNTEAF; v_call: TRBV7-9; clone_size: .
cdr3_aa: ASSPPGQQFSGANVLT; v_call: TRBV27; clone_size: .
cdr3_aa: ASSIGTSGTGELF; v_call: TRBV19; clone_size: .
cdr3_aa: ASMTGSYEQY; v_call: TRBV6-5; clone_size: .
cdr3_aa: ASSQGGPTNEAF; v_call: TRBV11-2; clone_size: .
cdr3_aa: SALGQMNTEAF; v_call: TRBV29-1; clone_size: .
cdr3_aa: ASSGGDSYNEQF; v_call: TRBV5-1; clone_size: .
cdr3_aa: ASSIGGVVTEAF; v_call: TRBV19; clone_size: .
cdr3_aa: ASRQTNNSPLH; v_call: TRBV27; clone_size: .
cdr3_aa: ASAQTGQGYYGYT; v_call: TRBV18; clone_size: .
cdr3_aa: ASSQGSDREQY; v_call: TRBV4-1; clone_size: .
cdr3_aa: ASSYLAGEIQETQY; v_call: TRBV6-5; clone_size: .
cdr3_aa: ASSLDSATYNEQF; v_call: TRBV27; clone_size: .
cdr3_aa: ASRSGQGKTYGYT; v_call: TRBV6-5; clone_size: few
cdr3_aa: ATSDGSRRGQF; v_call: TRBV24-1; clone_size: .
cdr3_aa: ASSRQGANTEAF; v_call: TRBV7-8; clone_size: .